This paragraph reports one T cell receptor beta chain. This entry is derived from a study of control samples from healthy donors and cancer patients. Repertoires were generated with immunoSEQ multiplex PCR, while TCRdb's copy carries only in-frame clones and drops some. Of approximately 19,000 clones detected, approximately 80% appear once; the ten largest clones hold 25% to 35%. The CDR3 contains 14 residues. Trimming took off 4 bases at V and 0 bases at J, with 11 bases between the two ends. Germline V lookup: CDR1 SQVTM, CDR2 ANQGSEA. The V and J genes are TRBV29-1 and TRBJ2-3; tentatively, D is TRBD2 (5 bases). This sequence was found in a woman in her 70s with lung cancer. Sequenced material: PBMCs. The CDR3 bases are TGCAGCGTTGGTCCTAGCCCCAGCACAGATACGCAGTATTTT. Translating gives CSVGPSPSTDTQYF.